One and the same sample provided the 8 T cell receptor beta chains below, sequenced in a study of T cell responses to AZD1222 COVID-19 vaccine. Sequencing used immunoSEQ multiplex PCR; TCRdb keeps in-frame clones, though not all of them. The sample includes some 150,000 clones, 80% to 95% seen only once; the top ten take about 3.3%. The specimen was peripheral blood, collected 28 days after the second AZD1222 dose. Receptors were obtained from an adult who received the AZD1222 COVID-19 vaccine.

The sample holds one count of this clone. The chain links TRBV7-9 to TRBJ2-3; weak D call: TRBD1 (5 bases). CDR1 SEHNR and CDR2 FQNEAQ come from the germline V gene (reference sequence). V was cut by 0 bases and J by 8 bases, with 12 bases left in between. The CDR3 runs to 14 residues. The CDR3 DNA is TGTGCCAGCAGCTTAGCAACGACAGCCGTTACGCAGTATTTT. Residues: CASSLATTAVTQYF. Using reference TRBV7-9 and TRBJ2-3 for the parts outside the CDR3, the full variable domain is DTGVSQNPRHKITKRGQNVTFRCDPISEHNRLYWYRQTLGQGPEFLTYFQNEAQLEKSRLLSDRFSAERPKGSFSTLEIQRTEQGDSAMYLCASSLATTAVTQYFGPGTRLTVL.

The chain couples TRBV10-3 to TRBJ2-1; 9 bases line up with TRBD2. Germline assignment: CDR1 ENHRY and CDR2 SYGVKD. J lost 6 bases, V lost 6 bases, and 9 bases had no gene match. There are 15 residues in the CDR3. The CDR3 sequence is CAIRGDGGRVNEQFF. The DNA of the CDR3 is TGTGCCATCAGAGGGGATGGCGGGAGGGTCAATGAGCAGTTCTTC.

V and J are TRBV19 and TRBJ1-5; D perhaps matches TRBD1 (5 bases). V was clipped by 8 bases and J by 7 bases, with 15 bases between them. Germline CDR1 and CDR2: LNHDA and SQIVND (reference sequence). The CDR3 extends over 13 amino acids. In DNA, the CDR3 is TGTGCCAGTGCTACCCAGGGCGGCCAGCCCCAGCATTTT. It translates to CASATQGGQPQHF.

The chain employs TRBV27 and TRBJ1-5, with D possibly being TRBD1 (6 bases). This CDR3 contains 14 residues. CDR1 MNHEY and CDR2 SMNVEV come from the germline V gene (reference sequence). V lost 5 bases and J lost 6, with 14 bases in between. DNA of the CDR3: TGTGCCAGCAGTCCCTACACAGGGCGTCAGCCCCAGCATTTT. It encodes CASSPYTGRQPQHF.

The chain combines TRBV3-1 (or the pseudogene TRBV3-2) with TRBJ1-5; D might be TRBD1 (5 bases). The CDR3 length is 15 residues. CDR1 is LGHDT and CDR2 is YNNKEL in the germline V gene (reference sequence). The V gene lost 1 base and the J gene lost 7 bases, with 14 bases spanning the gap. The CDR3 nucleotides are TGTGCCAGCAGCCAAGCCGGGGCCCAGGTCCAGCCCCAGCATTTT. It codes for CASSQAGAQVQPQHF.

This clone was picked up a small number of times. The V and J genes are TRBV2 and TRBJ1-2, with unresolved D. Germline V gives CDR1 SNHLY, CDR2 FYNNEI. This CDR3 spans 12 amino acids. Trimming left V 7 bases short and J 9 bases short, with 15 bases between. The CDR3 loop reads CASTPTGGSYTF. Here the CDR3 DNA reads TGTGCCAGCACCCCGACCGGAGGTAGCTACACCTTC.

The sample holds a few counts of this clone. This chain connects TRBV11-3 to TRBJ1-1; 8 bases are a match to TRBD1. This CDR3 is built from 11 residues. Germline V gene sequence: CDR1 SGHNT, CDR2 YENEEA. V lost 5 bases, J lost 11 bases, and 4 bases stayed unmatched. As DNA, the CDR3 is TGTGCCAGCAGCAAGACAGGGGTGGCTTTCTTT. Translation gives CASSKTGVAFF.

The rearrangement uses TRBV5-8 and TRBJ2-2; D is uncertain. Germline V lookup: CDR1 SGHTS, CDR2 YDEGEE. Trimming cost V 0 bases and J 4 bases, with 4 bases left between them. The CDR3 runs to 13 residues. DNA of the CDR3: TGTGCCAGCAGCTTGGGGGGCACCGGGGAGCTGTTTTTT. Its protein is CASSLGGTGELFF.